The 20 T cell receptor beta chains below all came from one sample that was sequenced in a study of CD8 T cells in Susac syndrome. An amount of RNA that ranged from about 0.45 to 1 ug was reverse transcribed with random hexamers. TCRdb used MiXCR to reprocess the immunoSEQ multiplex PCR reads, holding one entry per CDR3 protein. Altogether 250,000 or so distinct CDR3 sequences are present, over 85% being singletons, with the ten largest covering around 0.072%. The sample comprised CD4+ T cells from PBMCs. These receptors were taken from a human donor with multiple sclerosis.

The V and J genes are TRBV2 and TRBJ2-2; 11 bases line up with TRBD2. The CDR3 is made up of 15 amino acids. The V segment lost 6 bases and the J segment 4 bases; nucleotides outside the gene matches: 4. Germline loops: CDR1 SNHLY, CDR2 FYNNEI. Written as DNA, the CDR3 is TGTGCCAGCAGCGAACTAGCGGGGGTCACCGGGGAGCTGTTTTTT. Translated, it gives CASSELAGVTGELFF.

Comment on this clonotype: Mismatch with germline at one junction end may stem from a read error. The V and J genes are TRBV3-1 and TRBJ2-2, with 7 bases that match TRBD2. The germline CDR1 and CDR2 sequences are LGHDT and YNNKEL (reference sequence). The CDR3 runs to 15 residues. The CDR3, as DNA: TGTGCCAGCCGCCACCCACTCGGGGGGACCGGGGAGCTGTTTTTT. Its protein product is CASRHPLGGTGELFF.

The chain combines TRBV12-3 or TRBV12-4 with TRBJ2-2; 9 nucleotides line up with TRBD1. J gave up 6 bases and V 5 bases, and 4 bases lay outside the gene matches. CDR3 length: 14 residues. The CDR3 nucleotides read TGTGCCAGCAGTCCCCGGACAGGGGCCGGGGAGCTGTTTTTT. It yields the protein CASSPRTGAGELFF.

The chain employs TRBV12-3 or TRBV12-4 and TRBJ1-1, with D tentatively TRBD1 (6 bases). The CDR3 spans 15 residues. The V gene lost 2 bases and the J gene lost 2 bases, with 12 bases spanning the gap. The CDR3: CASSLTGAPNTEAFF. The CDR3, as DNA: TGTGCCAGCAGTTTAACGGGGGCCCCAAACACTGAAGCTTTCTTT.

This clonotype was counted once. The junction and the germline gene differ at one end; a read error may be behind it. This sequence joins TRBV7-7 and TRBJ1-2; no firm D call. Germline V lookup: CDR1 SSHAT, CDR2 FNYEAQ (reference sequence). The CDR3 spans 16 residues. CDR3 residues: CASRSVEHGVLYGYTF. DNA for the CDR3: TGTGCTAGCAGATCTGTCGAGCACGGGGTCCTCTATGGCTACACCTTC.

The table lists this clonotype with a count of one. The chain links TRBV6-5 to TRBJ2-7; 10 nucleotides agree with TRBD2. The CDR3 spans 14 residues. Germline lookup yields CDR1 MNHEY and CDR2 SVGAGI. J was trimmed by 3 bases and V by 6 bases; bases with no gene match: 5. CDR3 DNA sequence: TGTGCCAGCAGATCGACTAGCGGGTACTACGAGCAGTACTTC. Translated, it gives CASRSTSGYYEQYF.

A few counts support this clonotype. The V and J genes are TRBV23-1 and TRBJ2-2; D tentatively fits TRBD1 or TRBD2 (5 bases each). TRBV23-1 counts as an open reading frame of uncertain function. This CDR3 is 17 amino acids long. The V end lost 3 bases, the J end lost 2 bases, and 16 bases lay between the germline ends. The CDR3 DNA reads TGCGCCAGCAGTCAGAGGGGTTGGGGAGCCAACACCGGGGAGCTGTTTTTT. Its translation: CASSQRGWGANTGELFF.

This clonotype was picked up one time. The chain is built from TRBV29-1 and TRBJ2-7, with 8 bases that match TRBD1. The germline V gene has CDR1 SQVTM and CDR2 ANQGSEA. CDR3 length: 14 residues. V trimming: 5 bases; J trimming: 4 bases; junction bases outside the gene matches: 10. The CDR3 DNA is TGCAGCGTTTCGGTCGGGACAGGTAATTACGAGCAGTACGTC. Its protein product is CSVSVGTGNYEQYV.

Turning to this clonotype: Germline is not matched at one junction end, which may reflect a read error. The chain uses TRBV13 and TRBJ2-7; 7 nucleotides agree with TRBD1. The CDR3 runs 17 residues. CDR1 is PRHDT, CDR2 FYEKMQ, per germline (reference sequence). In DNA form, the CDR3 reads TGTGCCAGCAGCCTAGGCGACATAGGGACAGTAAACTACGAGCAGTACTTC. Translating gives CASSLGDIGTVNYEQYF.

The CDR3 DNA reads as TGTGCCAGCAGCTTAGAGTTTAACTATGGCTACACCTTC. Translation: CASSLEFNYGYTF. This sequence joins TRBV7-9 and TRBJ1-2; D is undetermined. Germline lookup yields CDR1 SEHNR and CDR2 FQNEAQ (reference sequence). There are 13 residues in the CDR3. V lost 1 base, J lost 1 base, and 4 bases lay in between.

The chain employs TRBV6-1 and TRBJ2-1; TRBD1 agrees at 9 bases. CDR3 size: 13 residues. Germline V lookup: CDR1 MNHNS, CDR2 SASEGT. Trimming took 10 bases from V and 8 from J; bases not matched to a gene: 9. The CDR3 region is CAIRQGGVYEQFF. The CDR3 nucleotides read TGTGCCATCAGACAGGGGGGAGTCTATGAGCAGTTCTTC.

V and J are TRBV20-1 and TRBJ2-5; 7 positions match TRBD1. The V segment lost 0 bases and the J segment 2 bases; nucleotides outside the gene matches: 6. This CDR3 spans 15 amino acids. CDR1 is DFQATT and CDR2 is SNEGSKA in the germline V gene (reference sequence). The CDR3 loop is CSAREQPGQQETQYF. The CDR3 coding sequence is TGCAGTGCTAGAGAACAGCCGGGACAGCAAGAGACCCAGTACTTC.

This chain joins TRBV15 and TRBJ2-1, with 9 bases that match TRBD1. The CDR3 contains 16 residues. V gave up 0 bases and J gave up 6 bases; unmatched junction bases: 6. Germline lookup yields CDR1 LNHNV and CDR2 YYDKDF (reference sequence). The CDR3 DNA reads TGTGCCACCAGCAGAGATCCCGACAGGGGGGTCAATGAGCAGTTCTTC. Its translation is CATSRDPDRGVNEQFF.

The chain recombines TRBV5-6 with TRBJ1-1; a weak D match, TRBD1 (6 bases). CDR3 size: 16 residues. Germline CDR1 reads SGHDT; CDR2 reads YYEEEE. Trimming cost V 0 bases and J 4 bases, with 16 bases left between them. CDR3 region: CASSLDGGLFITEAFF. In DNA, the CDR3 is TGTGCCAGCAGCTTGGATGGGGGGCTTTTCATCACTGAAGCTTTCTTT.

The chain combines TRBV24-1 with TRBJ2-3; 9 nucleotides match TRBD1. J gave up 5 bases and V 4 bases, and 6 bases lay outside the gene matches. Germline assignment: CDR1 KGHDR and CDR2 SFDVKD. The CDR3 is 15 residues long. In nucleotides, the CDR3 is TGTGCCACCAGTGACCAACAGGGGGCGGGAGATACGCAGTATTTT. The encoded protein is CATSDQQGAGDTQYF.

V is TRBV25-1 and J is TRBJ2-3; possible D gene TRBD1, 6 bases. There are 16 residues in the CDR3. Germline loops: CDR1 MGHDK, CDR2 SYGVNS. V was pared by 3 bases and J by 3 bases, with 16 bases between. DNA for the CDR3: TGTGCCAGCAGTGATTCACGTGGGGGCTGGACAGATACGCAGTATTTT. Amino acid sequence: CASSDSRGGWTDTQYF.

This chain uses TRBV2 with TRBJ1-2; TRBD1 aligns across 8 bases. The CDR3 has 16 amino acids. Trimming took 6 bases from V and 4 from J; bases not matched to a gene: 13. Germline values: CDR1 SNHLY, CDR2 FYNNEI. CDR3 protein: CASSLPPGGRSYGYTF. CDR3 sequence (DNA): TGTGCCAGCAGCCTTCCGCCAGGGGGCCGGAGCTATGGCTACACCTTC.

CDR3 loop: CSGWTGEADTQYF. In DNA, the CDR3 is TGCAGTGGATGGACAGGGGAGGCCGATACGCAGTATTTT. V usage is TRBV20-1 and J usage is TRBJ2-3; the match to TRBD1 covers 9 bases. Germline CDR1 is DFQATT and CDR2 is SNEGSKA (reference sequence). The length of the CDR3 is 13 residues. J lost 6 bases, V lost 7 bases, and 8 bases had no gene match.

The V and J genes are TRBV10-3 and TRBJ2-2; maybe TRBD1 (6 bases). This CDR3 region has 13 residues. Deletions cut 6 bases from V and 9 bases from J, with 14 bases between. Germline values: CDR1 ENHRY, CDR2 SYGVKD. The CDR3 spells CAISGTGSRELFF. In nucleotides, the CDR3 is TGTGCCATCAGCGGAACAGGGTCCCGGGAGCTGTTTTTT.

The chain employs TRBV30 and TRBJ1-6; D not resolved. There are 11 residues in the CDR3. In germline, CDR1 is GTSNPN, CDR2 SVGIG (reference sequence). Deletions cut 6 bases from V and 8 bases from J, with 8 bases between. The CDR3 bases are TGTGCCTGCTGTAGGGATTCACCCCTCCACTTT. Translation gives CACCRDSPLHF. The full variable domain, completed using reference TRBV30 and TRBJ1-6, is SQTIHQWPATLVQPVGSPLSLECTVEGTSNPNLYWYRQAAGRGLQLLFYSVGIGQISSEVPQNLSASRPQDRQFILSSKKLLLSDSGFYLCACCRDSPLHFGNGTRLTVT.